This T cell receptor (beta chain) was recorded in a study of identical twins. Notes on the study in general: Twin-shared out-of-frame alpha sequences showed excess low generation probability.

There are many counts of this clonotype. Its cognate antigen is unknown. One entry per CDR3 protein results from TCRdb running MiXCR on the 5' RACE reads. The sample has approximately 220,000 distinct CDR3 sequences, 6.5% to 8.5% seen once. V was shortened by 8 bases and J by 2 bases, with 18 bases between the two germline ends. CDR1 is SGHRS and CDR2 is YFSETQ in the germline V gene. This CDR3 has 15 amino acids. These data also formed part of another study, on yellow fever vaccine responses in identical twins.

The sample taken for sequencing was memory (CD45RO+) T cells sorted from blood. The rearrangement joins TRBV5-1 to TRBJ2-3, with a possible D match to TRBD2 (6 bases). The sequence was obtained from a woman younger than 35 in good health. CDR3 loop: CASSQLASLTDTQYF. The CDR3 nucleotides read TGCGCCAGTTCCCAACTAGCTTCCCTCACAGATACGCAGTATTTT.